The clone carrying this TCR beta chain has a handful of counts. This sample is drawn from a study of blood T cell repertoires in COVID-19. Some clones are missing from TCRdb's copy, which holds only in-frame ones; the method was immunoSEQ multiplex PCR. The sample has some 110,000 clones, roughly four fifths seen once. Germline V lookup: CDR1 LNHDA, CDR2 SQIVND (reference sequence). This CDR3 has 15 residues. V lost 4 bases, J lost 1 base, and 12 bases lay in between. Material: peripheral blood. The origin of this receptor is a man aged 45-65 years with acute or convalescent COVID-19. The chain is built from TRBV19 and TRBJ2-3; perhaps TRBD2 as D (6 bases). The CDR3 is CASSTLGLRTDTQYF. CDR3 bases: TGTGCCAGTAGTACTCTGGGACTTCGCACAGATACGCAGTATTTT.